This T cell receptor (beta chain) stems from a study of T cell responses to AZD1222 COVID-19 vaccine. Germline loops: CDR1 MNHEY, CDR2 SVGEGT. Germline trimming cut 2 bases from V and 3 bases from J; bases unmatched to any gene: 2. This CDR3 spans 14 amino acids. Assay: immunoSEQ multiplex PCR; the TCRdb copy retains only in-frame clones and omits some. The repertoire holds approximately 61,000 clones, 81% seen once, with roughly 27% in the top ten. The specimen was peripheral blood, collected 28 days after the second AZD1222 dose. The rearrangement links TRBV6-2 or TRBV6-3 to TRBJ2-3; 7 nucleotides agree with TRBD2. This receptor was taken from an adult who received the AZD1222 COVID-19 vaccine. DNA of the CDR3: TGTGCCAGCAGTTACACGCGGGGGACAGATACGCAGTATTTT. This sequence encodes CASSYTRGTDTQYF.